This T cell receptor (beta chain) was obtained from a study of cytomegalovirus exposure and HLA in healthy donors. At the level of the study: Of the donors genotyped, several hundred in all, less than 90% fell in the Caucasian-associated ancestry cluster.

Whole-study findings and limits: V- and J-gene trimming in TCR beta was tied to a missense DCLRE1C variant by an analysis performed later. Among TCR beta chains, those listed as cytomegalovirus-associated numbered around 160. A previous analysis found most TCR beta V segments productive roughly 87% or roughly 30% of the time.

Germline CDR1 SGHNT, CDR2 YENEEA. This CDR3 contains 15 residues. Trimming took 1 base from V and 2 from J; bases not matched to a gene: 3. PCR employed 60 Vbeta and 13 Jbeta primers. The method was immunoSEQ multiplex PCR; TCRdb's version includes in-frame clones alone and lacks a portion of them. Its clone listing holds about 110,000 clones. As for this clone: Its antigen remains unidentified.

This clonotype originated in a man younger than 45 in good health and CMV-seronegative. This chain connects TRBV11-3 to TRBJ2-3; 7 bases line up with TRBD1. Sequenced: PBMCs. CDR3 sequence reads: CASSLGQGTTDTQYF. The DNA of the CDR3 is TGTGCCAGCAGCTTAGGACAGGGCACCACAGATACGCAGTATTTT.